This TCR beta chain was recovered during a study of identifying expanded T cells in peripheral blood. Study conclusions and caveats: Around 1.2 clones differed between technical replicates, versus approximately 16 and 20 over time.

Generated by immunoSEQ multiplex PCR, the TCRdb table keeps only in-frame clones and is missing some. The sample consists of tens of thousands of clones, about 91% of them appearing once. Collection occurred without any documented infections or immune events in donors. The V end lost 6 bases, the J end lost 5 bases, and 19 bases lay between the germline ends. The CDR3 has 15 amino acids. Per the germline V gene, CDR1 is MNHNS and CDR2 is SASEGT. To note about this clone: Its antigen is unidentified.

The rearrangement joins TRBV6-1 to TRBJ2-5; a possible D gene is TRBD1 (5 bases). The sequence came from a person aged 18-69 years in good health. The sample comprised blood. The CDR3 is CASRGSTVGEETQYF. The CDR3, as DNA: TGTGCCAGCAGGGGCTCGACAGTGGGTGAGGAGACCCAGTACTTC.